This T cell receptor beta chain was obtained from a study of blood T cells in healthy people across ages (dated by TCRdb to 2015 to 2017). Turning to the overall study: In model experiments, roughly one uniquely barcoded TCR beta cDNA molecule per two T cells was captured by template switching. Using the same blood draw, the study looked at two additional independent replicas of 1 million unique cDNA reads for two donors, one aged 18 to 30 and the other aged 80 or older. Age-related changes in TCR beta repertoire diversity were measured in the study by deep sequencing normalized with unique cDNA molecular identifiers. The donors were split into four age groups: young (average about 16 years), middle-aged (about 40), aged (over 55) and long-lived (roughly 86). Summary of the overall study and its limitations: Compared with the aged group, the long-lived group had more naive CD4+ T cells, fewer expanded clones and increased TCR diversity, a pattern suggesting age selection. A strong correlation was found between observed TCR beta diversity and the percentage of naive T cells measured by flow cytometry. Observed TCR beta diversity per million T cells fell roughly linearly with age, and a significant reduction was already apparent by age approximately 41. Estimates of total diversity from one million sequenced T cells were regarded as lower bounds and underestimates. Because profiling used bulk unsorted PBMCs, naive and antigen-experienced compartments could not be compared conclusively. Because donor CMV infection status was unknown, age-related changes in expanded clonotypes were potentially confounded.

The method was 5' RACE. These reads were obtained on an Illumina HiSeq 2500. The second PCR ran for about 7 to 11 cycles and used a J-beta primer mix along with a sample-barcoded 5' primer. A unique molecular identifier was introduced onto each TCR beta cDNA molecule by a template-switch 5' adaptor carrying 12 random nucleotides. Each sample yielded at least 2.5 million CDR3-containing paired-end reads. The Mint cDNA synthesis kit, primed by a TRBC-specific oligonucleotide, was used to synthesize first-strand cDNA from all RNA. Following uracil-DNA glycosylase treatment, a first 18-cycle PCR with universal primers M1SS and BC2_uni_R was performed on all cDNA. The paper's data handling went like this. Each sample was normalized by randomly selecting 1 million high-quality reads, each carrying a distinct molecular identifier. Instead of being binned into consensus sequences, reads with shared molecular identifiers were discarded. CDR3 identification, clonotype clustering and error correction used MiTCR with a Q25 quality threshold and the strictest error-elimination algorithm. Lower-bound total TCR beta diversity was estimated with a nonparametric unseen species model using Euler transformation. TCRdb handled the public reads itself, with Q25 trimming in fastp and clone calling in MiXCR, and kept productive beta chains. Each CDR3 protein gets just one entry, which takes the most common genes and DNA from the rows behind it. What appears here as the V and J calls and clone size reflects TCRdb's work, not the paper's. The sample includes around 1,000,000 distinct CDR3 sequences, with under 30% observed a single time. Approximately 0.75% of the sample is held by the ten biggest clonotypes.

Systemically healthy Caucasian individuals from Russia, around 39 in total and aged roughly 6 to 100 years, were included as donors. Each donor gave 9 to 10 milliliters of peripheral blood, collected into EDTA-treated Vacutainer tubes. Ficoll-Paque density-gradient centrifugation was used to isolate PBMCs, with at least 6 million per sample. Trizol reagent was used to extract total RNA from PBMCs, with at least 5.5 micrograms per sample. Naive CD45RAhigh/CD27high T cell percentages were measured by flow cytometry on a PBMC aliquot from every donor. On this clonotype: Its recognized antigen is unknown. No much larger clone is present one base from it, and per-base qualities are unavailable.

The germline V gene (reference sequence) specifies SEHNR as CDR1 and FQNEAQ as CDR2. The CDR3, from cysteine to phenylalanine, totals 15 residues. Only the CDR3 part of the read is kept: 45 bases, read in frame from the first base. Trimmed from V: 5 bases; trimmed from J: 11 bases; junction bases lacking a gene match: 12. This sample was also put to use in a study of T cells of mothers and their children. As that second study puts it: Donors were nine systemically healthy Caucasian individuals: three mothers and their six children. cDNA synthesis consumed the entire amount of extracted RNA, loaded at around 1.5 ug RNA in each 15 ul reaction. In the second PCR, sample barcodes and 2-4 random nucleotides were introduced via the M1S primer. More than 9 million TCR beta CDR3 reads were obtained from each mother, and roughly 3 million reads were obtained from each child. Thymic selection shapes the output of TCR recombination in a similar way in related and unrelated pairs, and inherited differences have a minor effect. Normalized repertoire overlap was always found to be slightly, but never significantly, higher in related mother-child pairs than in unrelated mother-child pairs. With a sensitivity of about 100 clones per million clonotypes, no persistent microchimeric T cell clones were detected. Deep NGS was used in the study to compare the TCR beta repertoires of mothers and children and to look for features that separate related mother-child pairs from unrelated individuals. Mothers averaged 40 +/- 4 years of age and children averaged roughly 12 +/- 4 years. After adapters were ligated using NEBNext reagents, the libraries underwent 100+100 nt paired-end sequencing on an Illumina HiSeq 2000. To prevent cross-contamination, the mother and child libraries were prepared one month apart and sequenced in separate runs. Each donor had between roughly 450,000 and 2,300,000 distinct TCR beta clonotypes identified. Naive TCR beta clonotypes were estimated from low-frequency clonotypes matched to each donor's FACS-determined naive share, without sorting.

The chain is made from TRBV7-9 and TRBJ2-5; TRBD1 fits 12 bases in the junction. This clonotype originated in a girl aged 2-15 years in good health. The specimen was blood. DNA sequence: TGTGCCAGCAGCCCGCGTGGGACAGGGGGCGAAAAGCAGTACTTC. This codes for CASSPRGTGGEKQYF.